One sample yielded the 2 T cell receptor beta chains listed below, sequenced in a study of Ad26.COV2.S vaccination and SARS-CoV-2 variants. This table comes from immunoSEQ multiplex PCR, and its TCRdb copy is limited to in-frame clones, with some not included. Among 43,000 or so clones listed, around 83% were seen once. The specimen was peripheral blood, collected after recovery from COVID-19. The receptors come from a human donor who had recovered from COVID-19.

The rearrangement links TRBV15 to TRBJ2-3; D is unresolved. Germline CDR1 and CDR2: LNHNV and YYDKDF (reference sequence). The CDR3 extends over 17 amino acids. V dropped 2 bases and J dropped 3 bases, with 18 bases sitting between them. CDR3 in DNA: TGTGCCACCAGCAGAAGTCCGGAGAGGTTGGGTACAGATACGCAGTATTTT. Translated, it gives CATSRSPERLGTDTQYF.

This clone has a handful of counts. The chain employs TRBV19 and TRBJ1-2; D not certain. In germline, CDR1 is LNHDA, CDR2 SQIVND (reference sequence). The CDR3 totals 15 residues. Trimming cost V 4 bases and J 4 bases, with 16 bases left between them. The CDR3 loop reads CASSTLSAALYGYTF. CDR3 coding DNA: TGTGCCAGTAGTACCCTTAGCGCGGCCCTCTATGGCTACACCTTC.